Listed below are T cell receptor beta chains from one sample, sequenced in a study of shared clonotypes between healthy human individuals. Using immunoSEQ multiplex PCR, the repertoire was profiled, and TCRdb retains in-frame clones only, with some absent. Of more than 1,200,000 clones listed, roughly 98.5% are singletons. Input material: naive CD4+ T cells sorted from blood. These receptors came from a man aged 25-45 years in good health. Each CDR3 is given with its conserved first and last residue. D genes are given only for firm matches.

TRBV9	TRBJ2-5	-	TGTGCCAGCAGCGCCATCGGGTGGGAGACCCAGTACTTC	CASSAIGWETQYF
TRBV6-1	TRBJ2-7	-	TGTGCCAGCAGTGTCTCCTACGAGCAGTACTTC	CASSVSYEQYF
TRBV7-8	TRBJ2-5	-	TGTGCCAGCAGCTCAGAGGGAGGAATAGAGACCCAGTACTTC	CASSSEGGIETQYF
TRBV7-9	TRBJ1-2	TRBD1	TGTGCCAGCAGCTTTAGGACAGGGGGCATTGGCTACACCTTC	CASSFRTGGIGYTF
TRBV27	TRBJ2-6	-	TGTGCCAGCAGTCGCGACAGGAGCTCTGGGGCCAACGTCCTGACTTTC	CASSRDRSSGANVLTF
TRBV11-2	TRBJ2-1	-	TGTGCCAGCAGCTTTCACAGGGAGGTATACAATGAGCAGTTCTTC	CASSFHREVYNEQFF
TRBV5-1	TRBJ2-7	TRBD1	TGCGCCAGCCGACGGGGACAGGGGGATTCCGAGCAGTACTTC	CASRRGQGDSEQYF
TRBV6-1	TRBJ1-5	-	TGTGCCAGCAGTGAACAGTGGAGGCAGCCCCAGCATTTT	CASSEQWRQPQHF
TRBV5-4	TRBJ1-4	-	TGTGCCAGCAGCTTGGGGGGGGCATCGGATGAAAAACTGTTTTTT	CASSLGGASDEKLFF
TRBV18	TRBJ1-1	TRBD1	TGTGCCAGCTCACCACCCCCGGGACAGGGGGCGCGGGGAGCTTTCTTT	CASSPPPGQGARGAFF